One and the same sample provided the 26 T cell receptor beta chains below, sequenced in a study of CD8 T cells in Susac syndrome (dated by TCRdb to the late 2010s). Library prep was done by the immunoSEQ multiplex PCR assay. RNA was extracted using the RNeasy kit, and roughly 0.5 to 1 ug of the RNA was reverse transcribed with random hexamers. TCRdb trimmed the raw reads at Q25, called clones with MiXCR and kept productive beta chains. Rows are unified per CDR3 protein, each entry keeping the most common DNA and genes. Within this sample are roughly 120,000 distinct CDR3 sequences, with 90% to 95% of them counted one time only. Together, the top ten hold under 0.095% of the sample. Sequencing was performed on CD4+ T cells from PBMCs. The receptors come from a human donor in good health.

The V and J genes are TRBV3-1 and TRBJ2-3, with 9 bases lining up with TRBD2. The CDR3 contains 15 residues. Germline CDR1 is LGHDT and CDR2 is YNNKEL (reference sequence). V was clipped by 4 bases and J by 3 bases; unmatched bases: 5. The CDR3 sequence: CASSRLAGETDTQYF. CDR3 DNA: TGTGCCAGCAGCCGGTTAGCGGGAGAAACAGATACGCAGTATTTT.

The rearrangement joins TRBV20-1 to TRBJ1-4; D ambiguous. Per germline, CDR1 DFQATT and CDR2 SNEGSKA (reference sequence). The CDR3 is 11 amino acids. V shed 4 bases and J shed 3 bases, with 3 bases lying between them. Here the CDR3 reads CSATSNEKLFF. CDR3 coding DNA: TGCAGTGCTACCTCTAATGAAAAACTGTTTTTT.

The rearrangement uses TRBV11-2 and TRBJ2-7, with TRBD1 as a possible D gene (6 bases). Trimming pared 5 bases from V and 2 bases from J, leaving 13 bases between. Per the germline V gene, CDR1 is SGHAT and CDR2 is FQNNGV. The CDR3 is 14 amino acids. The CDR3 loop is CASSPWTVTYEQYF. DNA for the CDR3: TGTGCCAGCAGCCCTTGGACAGTAACCTACGAGCAGTACTTC.

This rearrangement joins TRBV30 to TRBJ1-1; TRBD1 matches at 11 bases. Losses at the gene ends were 1 base for V and 0 bases for J; bases not matched to a gene: 1. Germline values: CDR1 GTSNPN, CDR2 SVGIG (reference sequence). This CDR3 has 15 amino acids. The CDR3 DNA is TGTGCCTGGAGTGGGACAGGGGGCGTGAACACTGAAGCTTTCTTT. This codes for CAWSGTGGVNTEAFF.

V and J are TRBV20-1 and TRBJ2-5, with 10 bases that match TRBD1. V gave up 5 bases and J gave up 0 bases; unmatched junction bases: 3. The germline CDR1 and CDR2 sequences are DFQATT and SNEGSKA (reference sequence). The length of the CDR3 is 14 residues. CDR3 nucleotide sequence: TGCAGTGCTCGACAGGGGGCGAACCAAGAGACCCAGTACTTC. As protein: CSARQGANQETQYF.

The chain uses TRBV11-2 and TRBJ1-1; 7 bases map to TRBD1. CDR3 length: 14 amino acids. Germline V lookup: CDR1 SGHAT, CDR2 FQNNGV. The J segment lost 8 bases and the V segment lost 4 bases, leaving 10 bases of the junction unmatched. The CDR3 sequence is CASSSTGRRGEAFF. The CDR3 bases are TGTGCCAGCAGCTCGACAGGGCGTCGCGGGGAAGCTTTCTTT.

V gene TRBV7-9 combines with J gene TRBJ2-1; TRBD2 matches 11 bases. V shed 3 bases and J 7 bases; nucleotides not matched to a gene: 5. Germline V gene lookup returns CDR1 SEHNR and CDR2 FQNEAQ (reference sequence). The CDR3 has 15 residues. The CDR3 sequence is CASSFTSGRGNEQFF. The CDR3, as DNA: TGTGCCAGCAGCTTTACTAGCGGGAGAGGAAATGAGCAGTTCTTC.

The chain links TRBV2 to TRBJ2-7, with 7 bases fitting TRBD1. Germline V lookup: CDR1 SNHLY, CDR2 FYNNEI. This CDR3 spans 13 amino acids. After removal of 5 bases from V and 5 bases from J, the junction contained 6 bases not matched to a gene. CDR3 nucleotide sequence: TGTGCCAGCAGTCCGGACAGGCTTAACGAGCAGTACTTC. This sequence encodes CASSPDRLNEQYF.

The chain has TRBV4-2 and TRBJ1-1; D is possibly TRBD1 (6 bases). Trimming took 3 bases from V and 2 from J, leaving 7 bases between them. This CDR3 is 13 amino acids long. Germline values: CDR1 LGHNA, CDR2 YNFKEQ. CDR3 in DNA: TGTGCCAGCAGCCAGGACAGCAACACTGAAGCTTTCTTT. Encoded protein: CASSQDSNTEAFF.

V is TRBV5-6 and J is TRBJ2-5; D is possibly TRBD2 (6 bases). Germline-derived CDR1 and CDR2 are SGHDT and YYEEEE. CDR3 size: 16 residues. V lost 4 bases to trimming and J lost 5 bases, with 21 bases between them. CDR3 coding DNA: TGTGCCAGCAGCAAGTCAAGAGAGCGGGTGGGGGAGACCCAGTACTTC. Its translation: CASSKSRERVGETQYF.

The chain has TRBV12-3 or TRBV12-4 and TRBJ1-1; maybe TRBD1 (6 bases). Trimming cost V 3 bases and J 11 bases, with 16 bases left between them. The CDR3 consists of 13 residues. The CDR3 loop reads CASSLRQALRAFF. In DNA, the CDR3 is TGTGCCAGCAGTTTGAGACAGGCGTTGAGGGCTTTCTTT.

V usage is TRBV30 and J usage is TRBJ1-1; TRBD1 is a possible D gene (5 bases). Germline V lookup: CDR1 GTSNPN, CDR2 SVGIG (reference sequence). The CDR3 runs to 14 residues. V lost 1 base, J lost 4 bases, and 13 bases lay in between. Written as DNA, the CDR3 is TGTGCCTGGAGTGAAGATTACGGGGGCACTGAAGCTTTCTTT. Amino acid sequence: CAWSEDYGGTEAFF.

The chain couples TRBV6-2 or TRBV6-3 to TRBJ2-7, with 9 bases identical to TRBD2. The germline V gene encodes CDR1 MNHEY and CDR2 SVGEGT. Unmatched junction bases numbered 8, after V lost 4 bases and J lost 1 base. CDR3 length equals 16 residues. The CDR3 DNA follows: TGTGCCAGCAGTTTGCGGGAGGGAGGAAGTTCCTACGAGCAGTACTTC. Residues: CASSLREGGSSYEQYF.

V gene TRBV27 combines with J gene TRBJ2-1; TRBD2 is a possible D gene (6 bases). The ends were cut back, 4 bases at V and 4 bases at J, with 20 bases in the middle. There are 17 residues in the CDR3. Looked up from germline, CDR1 is MNHEY and CDR2 is SMNVEV (reference sequence). CDR3 bases: TGTGCCAGCAGTTGGGGTAGTGGGGGGAGGTCGTACAATGAGCAGTTCTTC. Amino acids: CASSWGSGGRSYNEQFF.

The rearrangement uses TRBV25-1 and TRBJ1-1; D remains unclear. Trimming removed 3 bases from V and 10 bases from J, with 15 bases in between. This CDR3 contains 13 residues. Germline V gene lookup returns CDR1 MGHDK and CDR2 SYGVNS. CDR3 protein: CASSDGLWAGAFF. For the CDR3, the DNA is TGTGCCAGCAGTGATGGGTTATGGGCGGGAGCTTTCTTT.

The gene calls are TRBV9 and TRBJ2-2, with a possible D match to TRBD1 (6 bases). Germline-derived CDR1 and CDR2 are SGDLS and YYNGEE. This CDR3 contains 17 residues. The ends were cut back, 4 bases at V and 4 bases at J, with 20 bases in the middle. The CDR3 nucleotides are TGTGCCAGCAGCCCCTGGCCCCTAGCACAGGGCACCGGGGAGCTGTTTTTT. Residues: CASSPWPLAQGTGELFF.

The rearrangement joins TRBV2 to TRBJ2-7, with a possible D match to TRBD2 (6 bases). Trimming took 3 bases from V and 6 from J, leaving 9 bases between them. Germline values: CDR1 SNHLY, CDR2 FYNNEI. This CDR3 comprises 12 residues. The CDR3 is CASSEMGGEQYF. The DNA of the CDR3 is TGTGCCAGCAGTGAGATGGGGGGCGAGCAGTACTTC. Using reference TRBV2 and TRBJ2-7 for the parts outside the CDR3, the full variable domain is EPEVTQTPSHQVTQMGQEVILRCVPISNHLYFYWYRQILGQKVEFLVSFYNNEISEKSEIFDDQFSVERPDGSNFTLKIRSTKLEDSAMYFCASSEMGGEQYFGPGTRLTVT.

Concerning this clonotype: One end of the junction is discordant with germline, which a read error may explain. The genes are TRBV7-2 and TRBJ2-5, with D tentatively TRBD2 (6 bases). The germline V gene encodes CDR1 SGHTA and CDR2 FQGNSA. The CDR3 spans 13 residues. The CDR3, as DNA: TGTGCCAGCAGCCTAGCGACTCAAGAGACCCAGTACTTC. Protein sequence: CASSLATQETQYF.

The V call is TRBV6-1, the J call TRBJ1-2; tentative D call: TRBD1 (5 bases). V lost 3 bases and J 2 bases, leaving 10 bases between the germline ends. This CDR3 has 14 residues. Germline V CDR1 and CDR2: MNHNS, SASEGT. CDR3 residues: CASSEGTVNYGYTF. The CDR3 DNA is TGTGCCAGCAGTGAGGGGACCGTCAACTATGGCTACACCTTC.

The chain links TRBV18 to TRBJ1-1, with no clear D. The V end lost 7 bases, the J end lost 2 bases, and 17 bases lay between the germline ends. CDR3 size: 15 residues. CDR1 is KGHSH and CDR2 is LQKENI in the germline V gene. CDR3 bases: TGTGCCAGCTTCCTAAGCGAGGGAGGAAACACTGAAGCTTTCTTT. It is translated as CASFLSEGGNTEAFF.

The chain carries TRBV20-1 and TRBJ2-1; 7 bases are a match to TRBD2. The V gene end was trimmed by 3 bases and the J gene end by 8 bases; junction bases not matched to a gene: 10. Germline V gives CDR1 DFQATT, CDR2 SNEGSKA (reference sequence). This CDR3 region has 14 residues. CDR3 in amino acids: CSARWDYGGDEQFF. The CDR3 region has the DNA TGCAGTGCTAGGTGGGACTACGGTGGGGATGAGCAGTTCTTC.

Concerning this clonotype itself: Because the CDR3's place on the DNA is in doubt, the DNA is left out and the CDR3 is given as listed by TCRdb. The V and J genes are TRBV5-1 and TRBJ1-1. The germline V gene encodes CDR1 SGHRS and CDR2 YFSETQ. Including both end residues, the CDR3 is 16 amino acids long. CDR3 loop: CASSFAIGNLNTEVFF.

This chain uses TRBV20-1 with TRBJ2-1; TRBD2 agrees at 7 bases. The V segment lost 0 bases and the J segment 8 bases; nucleotides outside the gene matches: 10. Germline loops: CDR1 DFQATT, CDR2 SNEGSKA (reference sequence). The CDR3 sequence is 15 residues long. The CDR3 nucleotides are TGCAGTGCTAGAGAGCGCGGGAGAACTTCCCATGAGCAGTTCTTC. It yields the protein CSARERGRTSHEQFF.

This clonotype was seen only once. The rearrangement joins TRBV6-5 to TRBJ1-4; TRBD1 agrees at 8 bases. CDR3 size: 15 residues. Germline V lookup: CDR1 MNHEY, CDR2 SVGAGI. The J segment lost 8 bases and the V segment lost 6 bases, leaving 11 bases of the junction unmatched. The CDR3 sequence is CASSPRTGRGEKLFF. CDR3 DNA sequence: TGTGCCAGCAGCCCGCGGACAGGGAGGGGCGAAAAACTGTTTTTT.

V is TRBV5-8 and J is TRBJ2-5, with D possibly matching TRBD1 (6 bases). V shed 4 bases and J shed 3 bases, with 19 bases lying between them. Germline assignment: CDR1 SGHTS and CDR2 YDEGEE. The CDR3 runs to 16 residues. The DNA of the CDR3 is TGTGCCAGCAGCCACCTAAGGAGGACAGTTGAAGAGACCCAGTACTTC. Translated, it gives CASSHLRRTVEETQYF.

A word on this clonotype: A read error may account for a junction end that differs from germline. The CDR3 loop is CASSTGLAGGSF. The CDR3 DNA follows: TGTGCCAGCAGTACGGGACTAGCGGGGGGGTCCTTC. The chain combines TRBV6-2 or TRBV6-3 with TRBJ2-1; 16 bases agree with TRBD2. This CDR3 spans 12 amino acids. Germline V gene lookup returns CDR1 MNHEY and CDR2 SVGEGT.